Listed here are 17 T cell receptor beta chains from one sample, sequenced in a study of PD-1 blockade in classical Hodgkin lymphoma. Clones were sequenced by immunoSEQ multiplex PCR, and TCRdb holds only the in-frame ones, with some missing. The data hold 40,000 to 50,000 clones, with roughly 86% observed a single time. Every patient was affected by relapse after autologous stem cell transplantation, while exposure to brentuximab vedotin was not uniform. Here the sequenced sample was peripheral blood mononuclear cells (PBMCs), taken before the second cycle of nivolumab. These receptors were taken from a human donor with classical Hodgkin lymphoma.

CDR3 coding DNA: TGTGCCAGCAGCCCGCCGGGGGGCAGGCGCTCCCTGGTGCAGTACTTC. It translates to CASSPPGGRRSLVQYF. This chain links TRBV7-4 with TRBJ2-7, with a possible D match to TRBD2 (7 bases). Trimming removed 5 bases at V and 9 bases at J, with 26 bases between. In germline, CDR1 is SGHVT, CDR2 SQSDAQ. The CDR3 extends over 16 amino acids.

V and J are TRBV15 and TRBJ1-2; D possibly corresponds to TRBD1 (5 bases). The length of the CDR3 is 21 residues. The V gene's germline CDR1 is LNHNV and CDR2 YYDKDF (reference sequence). With 0 bases removed from V and 4 bases from J, the gap between germline ends came to 30 bases. The CDR3 DNA follows: TGTGCCACCAGCAGAGAAAGCTTGTCAGGGATTACTCGTGGCGGAGTCTATGGCTACACCTTC. It encodes CATSRESLSGITRGGVYGYTF.

This clone appeared once. The rearrangement links TRBV27 to TRBJ2-1; 13 bases agree with TRBD2. The length of the CDR3 is 19 residues. Germline V gene sequence: CDR1 MNHEY, CDR2 SMNVEV (reference sequence). V lost 3 bases and J lost 1; bases outside the gene matches: 9. The CDR3 nucleotides are TGTGCCAGCAGTTTCTGGCTGGGGACTAGCGGGACTTCCTACAATGAGCAGTTCTTC. Translation gives CASSFWLGTSGTSYNEQFF.

This sequence joins TRBV27 and TRBJ2-1; 8 bases are a match to TRBD1. Germline V gives CDR1 MNHEY, CDR2 SMNVEV (reference sequence). V lost 6 bases, J lost 8 bases, and 12 bases stayed unmatched. There are 15 residues in the CDR3. CDR3 nucleotides: TGTGCCAGCAGAAGGACAGGGTCGAAATTCGATGAGCAGTTCTTC. The encoded protein is CASRRTGSKFDEQFF.

The V gene is TRBV28, the J gene TRBJ2-7, with unresolved D. The germline V gene has CDR1 MDHEN and CDR2 SYDVKM. This CDR3 has 13 residues. V lost 3 bases and J 5 bases, leaving 11 bases between the germline ends. CDR3 sequence: CASSFYPQNEQYF. CDR3 bases: TGTGCCAGCAGTTTTTACCCCCAGAACGAGCAGTACTTC.

This chain links TRBV5-1 with TRBJ2-1, with 7 bases lining up with TRBD1. Germline CDR1 and CDR2: SGHRS and YFSETQ. V lost 0 bases and J lost 7; bases outside the gene matches: 7. The CDR3 has 15 residues. The CDR3 protein is CASSLAAGGNNEQFF. DNA for the CDR3: TGCGCCAGCAGCTTGGCGGCAGGGGGTAATAATGAGCAGTTCTTC.

The chain is built from TRBV5-1 and TRBJ2-7; 7 nucleotides agree with TRBD2. The germline gives CDR1 SGHRS, CDR2 YFSETQ. V lost 0 bases to trimming and J lost 2 bases; unmatched junction nucleotides: 5. CDR3 length equals 15 residues. The CDR3 protein is CASSLGLADAYEQYF. CDR3 coding DNA: TGCGCCAGCAGCTTGGGGCTAGCGGATGCCTACGAGCAGTACTTC.

This sequence joins TRBV25-1 and TRBJ1-2; D not certain. CDR1 is MGHDK and CDR2 is SYGVNS in the germline V gene. The V gene lost 3 bases and the J gene lost 6 bases, with 17 bases spanning the gap. The CDR3 consists of 15 residues. CDR3 sequence reads: CASSELRESGDGYTF. For the CDR3, the DNA is TGTGCCAGCAGTGAGCTCCGGGAATCCGGCGATGGCTACACCTTC.

This clone was counted a single time. The chain couples TRBV7-2 to TRBJ2-1, with 12 bases fitting TRBD2. The CDR3 totals 15 residues. Germline values: CDR1 SGHTA, CDR2 FQGNSA. V lost 3 bases, J lost 6 bases, and 3 bases stayed unmatched. The CDR3 nucleotides read TGTGCCAGCAGCTTGACTAGCGGGGGATTCAATGAGCAGTTCTTC. This gives the protein CASSLTSGGFNEQFF. Full variable domain (outside the CDR3, taken from reference TRBV7-2 and TRBJ2-1): GAGVSQSPSNKVTEKGKDVELRCDPISGHTALYWYRQSLGQGLEFLIYFQGNSAPDKSGLPSDRFSAERTGGSVSTLTIQRTQQEDSAVYLCASSLTSGGFNEQFFGPGTRLTVL.

The chain couples TRBV14 to TRBJ2-7, with 10 bases identical to TRBD1. CDR3 length: 16 amino acids. With 3 bases clipped from V and 6 bases from J, the junction kept 11 bases outside the gene matches. The germline V gene has CDR1 SGHDN and CDR2 FVKESK. This chain's CDR3 is CASSHNVWDRGREQYF. CDR3 coding DNA: TGTGCCAGCAGCCATAATGTCTGGGACAGGGGCCGCGAGCAGTACTTC.

The rearrangement joins TRBV28 to TRBJ1-1; D ambiguous. The CDR3 length is 13 residues. Trimming stripped 6 bases from V and 3 bases from J, with 11 bases between. Germline V CDR1 and CDR2: MDHEN, SYDVKM. The CDR3 DNA follows: TGTGCCAGCAGGTCCTTCGGAGACACTGAAGCTTTCTTT. It codes for CASRSFGDTEAFF.

V is TRBV5-1 and J is TRBJ2-7; TRBD2 aligns across 15 bases. Losses at the gene ends were 5 bases for V and 2 bases for J; bases not matched to a gene: 5. The CDR3 extends over 16 amino acids. Germline lookup yields CDR1 SGHRS and CDR2 YFSETQ. The CDR3 DNA follows: TGCGCCAGCAGAGGGGGACTAGCGGGAGGAGCCTACGAGCAGTACTTC. Its protein is CASRGGLAGGAYEQYF.

This clone was detected once. The CDR3 region is CASSFPSTPYEQYF. CDR3 bases: TGTGCCAGCAGTTTTCCCAGCACCCCCTACGAGCAGTACTTC. The V call is TRBV28, the J call TRBJ2-7; D unclear. Germline lookup yields CDR1 MDHEN and CDR2 SYDVKM. The CDR3 sequence is 14 residues long. V was clipped by 3 bases and J by 2 bases, with 11 bases between them.

V is TRBV27 and J is TRBJ2-1; TRBD2 aligns across 9 bases. CDR1 and CDR2 from the germline V gene are MNHEY and SMNVEV (reference sequence). CDR3 size: 17 residues. V lost 1 base, J lost 1 base, and 5 bases stayed unmatched. This chain's CDR3 is CASSLLGLAGSYNEQFF. CDR3 bases: TGTGCCAGCAGTTTATTGGGCCTAGCGGGATCCTACAATGAGCAGTTCTTC.

The rearrangement links TRBV29-1 to TRBJ1-4; D call uncertain. Germline V gene data show CDR1 as SQVTM and CDR2 as ANQGSEA. CDR3 length: 12 residues. Trimming pared 6 bases from V and 5 bases from J, leaving 10 bases between. The CDR3 DNA sequence: TGCAGCGTCAAGGGATTGAATGAAAAACTGTTTTTT. The encoded protein is CSVKGLNEKLFF.

This clone was detected only once. CDR3 in amino acids: CASSVDPNSPLHF. For the CDR3, the DNA is TGTGCCAGCAGCGTAGATCCCAATTCACCCCTCCACTTT. This chain uses TRBV9 with TRBJ1-6, with no clear D. The CDR3 totals 13 residues. Trimming took off 0 bases at V and 7 bases at J, with 5 bases between the two ends. Per germline, CDR1 SGDLS and CDR2 YYNGEE.

V usage is TRBV7-9 and J usage is TRBJ2-7, with 11 bases that match TRBD1. CDR1 is SEHNR, CDR2 FQNEAQ, per germline (reference sequence). V was clipped by 3 bases and J by 3 bases; unmatched bases: 1. There are 14 residues in the CDR3. The CDR3 nucleotides are TGTGCCAGCAGCTTGGGACAGGGGGGCTACGAGCAGTACTTC. As protein: CASSLGQGGYEQYF.